What follows describes a single T cell receptor beta chain. This receptor's antigen is unknown. CDR1 and CDR2 (SQVTM, ANQGSEA) derive from the germline V gene. From the cysteine through the phenylalanine, the CDR3 covers 12 amino acids. Nucleotide data are not available. The data were obtained in a study of CXCR3-negative and CXCR3-positive naive CD8 T cells (dated by TCRdb to 2018 to 2020). Looking at the study overall: Some 130 million TRB reads were obtained in total, roughly 1.5 +/- 0.3 million reads per library. The TRBV-TRBJ cluster analysis covered naive subsets from 5 donors and memory cells from 3 donors. Diversity and physicochemical repertoire analyses were performed on about a dozen donors pooled from two independent experiments.

The paper as a whole reports these results and caveats: TRB CDR3s from CXCR3-positive naive cells showed higher hydrophobicity (lower Kidera factor 4), lower energy, and higher strength and volume indices than CXCR3-negative naive cells. Freshly isolated PBMCs were used for most assays because CXCR3 expression partially decreased after cryopreservation. TRBV-TRBJ usage was similar between naive CXCR3-negative and CXCR3-positive cells from the same donor, while memory cells showed distinct patterns. Because surface CD5, which has been linked to self-reactivity in mice, was comparable between naive subsets, TCR interaction strength was also inferred from TRB CDR3 physicochemical properties. Comparably high repertoire diversity was found in both naive subsets, whereas much lower repertoire diversity was found in memory CD8+ T cells.

TCRdb records NextSeq 550 as the sequencer. The Human TCR Profiling Kit (MiLaboratory) was used to make UMI-labeled 5' RACE TRB cDNA libraries. The full amount of extracted RNA was used for cDNA synthesis, and the full amount of resulting cDNA was used for PCR amplification. Libraries were prepared in parallel using an identical number of PCR cycles. On the study's bioinformatics: With a requirement of at least two reads per UMI, MIGEC and MiXCR extracted about 50,000 +/- 10,000 unique UMI-labeled TRB cDNA molecules per library. Each library averaged about 40,000 +/- 10,000 functional in-frame TRB CDR3 nucleotide clonotypes without stop codons. After downsampling to 5000 UMI-labeled TRB molecules per sample, diversity metrics such as normalized Shannon-Wiener and Chao1 were calculated in VDJtools. VDJtools was used to calculate clonotype-size-weighted physicochemical properties of the central five CDR3 residues, namely interaction energy, strength, volume and Kidera factor 4. The reads were reprocessed in TCRdb, with one entry per CDR3 protein sequence and no accompanying DNA. The V and J calls, along with clone size, are taken from TCRdb and not from the paper's own processing. The sample's clone listing holds 100,000 to 150,000 distinct CDR3 sequences. The ten largest clones capture about 0.3% of the sample.

For every CD8+ T cell subset, approximately 300,000 cells were flow-sorted straight into RLT lysis buffer, and each subset was sorted in triplicate. To keep memory contaminants out, a stringent definition of naive CD8+ T cells was applied: CD45RO-CCR7+CD27+CD95-. Peripheral blood mononuclear cells were isolated from buffy coats using standard density gradient centrifugation. Naive CXCR3-negative and CXCR3-positive CD8+ T cells were flow-sorted using a FACSAria III. Total RNA was extracted from sorted cells using an RNeasy Mini Kit. The TCR was taken from a human donor in good health. Some clones in this sample may be carry-over from other donors' samples. The rearrangement joined TRBV29-1 to TRBJ1-1. What was sequenced was naive CXCR3- CD8+ T cells from blood. Read against the paper, the sample's cell subset or site label means: CD45RO-CCR7+CD27+CD95- naive CD8+ T cells lacking CXCR3 (TNR3-). The CDR3 region reads CSVDKSHTEAFF.